The source of this T cell receptor beta chain is a study of shared clonotypes between healthy human individuals. Generated by immunoSEQ multiplex PCR, the TCRdb table keeps only in-frame clones and is missing some. The table includes 2 million to 2.5 million clones, roughly 93% detected once. Germline values: CDR1 GTSNPN, CDR2 SVGIG (reference sequence). V lost 3 bases to trimming and J lost 0 bases; unmatched junction nucleotides: 5. CDR3 size: 15 residues. Sequenced: naive CD4+ T cells from PBMCs. Subset: CD45RA+ positively selected. The source of this sequence is a man aged 18 to 29 in good health. Some clones in this sample may be carry-over from other donors' samples. This chain joins TRBV30 and TRBJ2-3, with 8 bases fitting TRBD1. The CDR3 nucleotides read TGTGCCTGGAGGGCGGGACAGGTCAGCACAGATACGCAGTATTTT. It yields the protein CAWRAGQVSTDTQYF.